The sequence of this T cell receptor (beta chain) was determined in a study of OX40 agonist ivuxolimab in advanced cancers. Study results and limitations: Among expanded peripheral T cells, antigen specificity went undetermined.

The CDR3 has 17 residues. V was shortened by 2 bases and J by 0 bases, with 17 bases between the two germline ends. Germline CDR1 SGHNT, CDR2 YYREEE (reference sequence). About this clone: The antigen remains undetermined.

Sequencing used immunoSEQ multiplex PCR; TCRdb keeps in-frame clones, though not all of them. The sample yields 66,000 or so clones, around 73% seen once. The V and J genes are TRBV5-4 and TRBJ1-1, with D tentatively TRBD1 (5 bases). The input for sequencing was CD4+ or CD8+ T cells sorted from blood, taken in a trial of the OX40 agonist ivuxolimab. This TCR was sampled from an adult with an advanced solid tumor such as melanoma, head and neck, liver or kidney cancer. CDR3 loop: CASSFGGAGQLNTEAFF. As DNA, the CDR3 is TGTGCCAGCAGCTTCGGAGGGGCCGGGCAGCTGAACACTGAAGCTTTCTTT. The variable domain in full, with the rest retrieved from reference TRBV5-4 and TRBJ1-1, is ETGVTQSPTHLIKTRGQQVTLRCSSQSGHNTVSWYQQALGQGPQFIFQYYREEENGRGNFPPRFSGLQFPNYSSELNVNALELDDSALYLCASSFGGAGQLNTEAFFGQGTRLTVV.